This T cell receptor beta chain originates from a study of CD8 T cells in ankylosing spondylitis. Study conclusions and caveats: Existing reports had already noted some motif variants in reactive arthritis synovial fluid and blood. Disease-associated clonotypes exhibited CD8+ identity and were relatively infrequent in peripheral blood. A TCR beta motif of eight highly homologous variants appeared characteristic of ankylosing spondylitis blood. There was reportedly significant enrichment of clones that were disease-linked in matched ankylosing spondylitis synovial fluid.

On this clonotype: Antigen unknown.

Making use of molecular barcodes, quantitative 5'-RACE generated TCR beta libraries. TCRdb re-derived calls from the 5' RACE reads in MiXCR, one entry per CDR3 protein. The sample yields roughly 700,000 distinct CDR3 sequences, around 20% seen once. V lost 4 bases and J lost 3; bases outside the gene matches: 7. CDR1 and CDR2 from the germline V gene are SGDLS and YYNGEE. This CDR3 spans 17 amino acids. Sequencing used blood, either unsorted or a sorted T cell fraction (not recorded which). This receptor was identified in a male donor with ankylosing spondylitis. The chain links TRBV9 to TRBJ2-1; TRBD2 aligns across 13 bases. In nucleotides, the CDR3 is TGTGCCAGCAGCTCGGGACTAGCGGGATCTTTCTACAATGAGCAGTTCTTC. This gives the protein CASSSGLAGSFYNEQFF.